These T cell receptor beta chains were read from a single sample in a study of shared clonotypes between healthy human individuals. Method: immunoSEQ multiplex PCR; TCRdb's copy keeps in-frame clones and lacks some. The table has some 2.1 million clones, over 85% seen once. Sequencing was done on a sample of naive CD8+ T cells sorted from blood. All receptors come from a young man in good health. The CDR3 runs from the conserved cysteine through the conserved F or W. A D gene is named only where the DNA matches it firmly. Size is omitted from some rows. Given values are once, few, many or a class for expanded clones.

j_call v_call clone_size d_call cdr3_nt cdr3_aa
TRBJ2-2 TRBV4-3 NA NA TGCGCCAGCAGCCAAGATAGGGGCTGGGAGCTGTTTTTT CASSQDRGWELFF
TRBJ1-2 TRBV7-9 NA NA TGTGCCAGCAGCTCGCAGGCGTCCTATGGCTACACCTTC CASSSQASYGYTF
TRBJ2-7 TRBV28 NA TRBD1 TGTGCCAGCAGTATCCGGACAGGGGGTTACTTAGGCGACGAGCAGTACTTC CASSIRTGGYLGDEQYF
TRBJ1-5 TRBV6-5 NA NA TGTGCCAGCAGTTATAGCGGGGGCATTCATCAGCCCCAGCATTTT CASSYSGGIHQPQHF
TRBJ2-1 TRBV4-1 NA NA TGCGCCAGCAGTACTAGATTCTCCTACAATGAGCAGTTCTTC CASSTRFSYNEQFF
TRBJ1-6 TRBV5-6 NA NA TGTGCCAGCAGTTCGTGGGGGGGAGCAGCGTTGCGATCACCCCTCCACTTT CASSSWGGAALRSPLHF
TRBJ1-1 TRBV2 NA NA TGTGCCAGCAGTGATAACGGGAACACTGAAGCTTTCTTT CASSDNGNTEAFF
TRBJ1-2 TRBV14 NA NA TGTGCCAGCAGCCAAGATCCGGATGACTACACCTTC CASSQDPDDYTF
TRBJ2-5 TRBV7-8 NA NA TGTGCCAGCAGCTTAAGCGGACAAACCGAAGAGACCCAGTACTTC CASSLSGQTEETQYF
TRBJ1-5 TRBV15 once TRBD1 TGTGCCACCAGCAGGGAACCGGGACAGGGCCTCGAGGGCAATCAGCCCCAGCATTTT CATSREPGQGLEGNQPQHF
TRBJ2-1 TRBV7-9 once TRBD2 TGTGCCAGCAGCTTAGCGAGCGGGGTTGAGCAGTTCTTC CASSLASGVEQFF
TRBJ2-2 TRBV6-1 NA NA TGTGCCACCACACCTAGGCTAGCCCCCGGGGAGCTGTTTTTT CATTPRLAPGELFF
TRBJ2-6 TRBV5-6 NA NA TGTGCCAGCAGCTTGGTCGGGTATGGGGCCAACGTCCTGACTTTC CASSLVGYGANVLTF
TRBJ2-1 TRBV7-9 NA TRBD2 TGTGCCAGCAGCTTGACTAGCGGGGAGCACAATGAGCAGTTCTTC CASSLTSGEHNEQFF
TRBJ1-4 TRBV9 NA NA TGTGCCAGCAGCAACACAGCCGCAACTAATGAAAAACTGTTTTTT CASSNTAATNEKLFF
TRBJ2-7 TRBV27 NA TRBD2 TGTGCCAGCAGTAGATTACCGGGACTAGGCTCCTACGAGCAGTACTTC CASSRLPGLGSYEQYF